Shown below are 13 T cell receptor beta chains from a single sample sequenced in a study of cytotoxic CD8 clonotypes in ibrutinib-treated CLL. The data were produced by immunoSEQ multiplex PCR, yet TCRdb's version contains in-frame clones alone and is incomplete. The sample includes approximately 84,000 clones, 85% to 90% of them seen just once. Specimen: PBMCs, collected before ibrutinib treatment. These receptors all come from a human donor with chronic lymphocytic leukemia.

The chain couples TRBV5-4 to TRBJ2-7; TRBD1 matches 7 bases. V lost 0 bases to trimming and J lost 2 bases; unmatched junction nucleotides: 2. Germline assignment: CDR1 SGHNT and CDR2 YYREEE (reference sequence). This CDR3 comprises 14 residues. The CDR3 sequence: CASSLDQGAYEQYF. CDR3 nucleotides: TGTGCCAGCAGCTTGGATCAGGGGGCCTACGAGCAGTACTTC.

The chain employs TRBV9 and TRBJ1-2; D gene unclear. The CDR3 consists of 15 residues. The germline V gene has CDR1 SGDLS and CDR2 YYNGEE. Trimming shortened V by 1 base and J by 5 bases, and 15 bases separated the two germline ends. This chain's CDR3 is CASSVLGIIDYGYTF. The CDR3 DNA reads as TGTGCCAGCAGCGTACTGGGGATTATAGATTATGGCTACACCTTC.

This chain connects TRBV6-6 to TRBJ2-7; D unclear. The ends were cut back, 2 bases at V and 6 bases at J, with 20 bases in the middle. The CDR3 spans 16 residues. The germline gives CDR1 MNHNY, CDR2 SVGAGI (reference sequence). This chain's CDR3 is CASSYGPGLGSGEQYF. Here the CDR3 DNA reads TGTGCCAGCAGTTACGGCCCGGGTCTCGGGTCTGGCGAGCAGTACTTC.

The chain has TRBV12-5 and TRBJ2-1; no clear D. Germline CDR1 and CDR2: LGHNT and FRNRAP. CDR3 length: 13 amino acids. V was trimmed by 5 bases and J by 3 bases, leaving 8 bases between them. Here the CDR3 reads CASGKDGYNEQFF. DNA for the CDR3: TGTGCTAGTGGTAAGGACGGCTACAATGAGCAGTTCTTC.

Turning to this clone: A clone one base away is much larger, so this may be a read error. The V and J genes are TRBV7-8 and TRBJ2-6, with TRBD2 matching 7 bases. This CDR3 has 16 amino acids. Germline V lookup: CDR1 SGHVS, CDR2 FQNEAQ. J was trimmed by 3 bases and V by 5 bases; bases with no gene match: 7. DNA of the CDR3: TGTGCCAGCAGCGGGGCGGGAGCGGATGGGGCCAACGTCCTGACTTTC. Amino acid sequence: CASSGAGADGANVLTF.

The chain recombines TRBV2 with TRBJ2-7; D unresolved. Germline V gives CDR1 SNHLY, CDR2 FYNNEI. The CDR3 extends over 15 amino acids. Between the trimmed V and J ends, which lost 3 bases and 0 bases, there was a span of 12 bases. The CDR3 protein is CASSDMIPSSYEQYF. The CDR3 DNA is TGTGCCAGCAGTGACATGATACCGAGCTCCTACGAGCAGTACTTC.

The rearrangement joins TRBV5-6 to TRBJ1-2; D might be TRBD1 (5 bases). Per germline, CDR1 SGHDT and CDR2 YYEEEE. The CDR3 is 13 amino acids. V was cut by 4 bases and J by 12 bases, with 19 bases left in between. The CDR3 coding sequence is TGTGCCAGCAGCCGGGCGGGGGTGCCGGGGGACACCTTC. This translates into CASSRAGVPGDTF.

This clone was observed a single time. The chain is built from TRBV11-3 and TRBJ2-1, with D maybe TRBD2 (6 bases). The CDR3 sequence is 13 residues long. Looked up from germline, CDR1 is SGHNT and CDR2 is YENEEA. V dropped 1 base and J dropped 8 bases, with 9 bases sitting between them. CDR3: CASSLGGAYEQFF. CDR3 nucleotides: TGTGCCAGCAGCTTAGGCGGGGCTTATGAGCAGTTCTTC.

This clone occurred once. The chain links TRBV21-1 to TRBJ2-7; the table gives TRBD1 as D, unverified against the DNA. TRBV21-1 is marked as a pseudogene. The CDR3 sequence is 16 residues long. CDR3 in amino acids: CASSQTGGAFPYEQYF. The CDR3 DNA reads as TGTGCCAGCAGCCAAACAGGGGGCGCATTCCCCTACGAGCAGTACTTC.

The chain joins TRBV28 to TRBJ1-2, with 12 bases fitting TRBD1. The CDR3 length is 16 residues. Per the germline V gene, CDR1 is MDHEN and CDR2 is SYDVKM. Trimming cost V 5 bases and J 2 bases; bases outside gene matches: 6. In DNA form, the CDR3 reads TGTGCCAGCAGTGCCGGGACAGGGGGCCGAAACTATGGCTACACCTTC. Its protein is CASSAGTGGRNYGYTF.

V and J are TRBV30 and TRBJ2-7; D gene uncertain. This CDR3 region has 16 residues. The germline V and J ends were trimmed by 0 bases and 1 base, with 16 bases remaining between them. CDR1 and CDR2 from the germline V gene are GTSNPN and SVGIG (reference sequence). The CDR3 loop reads CAWSVIRSGPSYEQYF. The CDR3 DNA is TGTGCCTGGAGTGTTATACGGTCAGGACCTTCCTACGAGCAGTACTTC. Combining the CDR3 with reference TRBV30 and TRBJ2-7 gives the whole variable domain SQTIHQWPATLVQPVGSPLSLECTVEGTSNPNLYWYRQAAGRGLQLLFYSVGIGQISSEVPQNLSASRPQDRQFILSSKKLLLSDSGFYLCAWSVIRSGPSYEQYFGPGTRLTVT.

As regards this clone: One end of the junction is discordant with germline, which a read error may explain. This chain connects TRBV2 to TRBJ2-1; D could derive from TRBD1 or TRBD2 (5 bases each). This CDR3 region has 11 residues. Germline assignment: CDR1 SNHLY and CDR2 FYNNEI. The CDR3 reads CASGTVTQGLF. The CDR3 coding sequence is TGTGCCAGCGGGACCGTAACCCAGGGTCTCTTC.

The J gene is TRBJ2-6, the V gene TRBV7-2; maybe TRBD2 (7 bases). V was cut by 5 bases and J by 2 bases, with 16 bases left in between. Germline V gene lookup returns CDR1 SGHTA and CDR2 FQGNSA. The CDR3 totals 17 residues. CDR3: CASSPRGGGAGANVLTF. DNA for the CDR3: TGTGCCAGCAGCCCCAGGGGAGGGGGAGCTGGGGCCAACGTCCTGACTTTC.